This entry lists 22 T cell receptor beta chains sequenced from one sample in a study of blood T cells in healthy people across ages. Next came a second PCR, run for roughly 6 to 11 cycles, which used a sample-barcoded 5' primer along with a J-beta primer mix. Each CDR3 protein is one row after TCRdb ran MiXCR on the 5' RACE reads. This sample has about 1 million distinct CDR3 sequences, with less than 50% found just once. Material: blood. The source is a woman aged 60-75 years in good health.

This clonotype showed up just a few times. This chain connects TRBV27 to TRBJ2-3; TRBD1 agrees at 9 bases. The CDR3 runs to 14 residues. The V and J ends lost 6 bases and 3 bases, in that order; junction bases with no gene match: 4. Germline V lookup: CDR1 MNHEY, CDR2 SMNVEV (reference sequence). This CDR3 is CASRSTGGTDTQYF. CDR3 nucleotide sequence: TGTGCCAGCAGATCGACAGGGGGGACAGATACGCAGTATTTT.

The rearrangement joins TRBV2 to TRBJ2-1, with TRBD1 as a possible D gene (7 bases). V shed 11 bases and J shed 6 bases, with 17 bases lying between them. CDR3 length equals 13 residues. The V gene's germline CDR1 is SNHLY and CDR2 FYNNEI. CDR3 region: CALNRGTANEQFF. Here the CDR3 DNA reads TGTGCCCTCAATCGGGGGACAGCCAATGAGCAGTTCTTC.

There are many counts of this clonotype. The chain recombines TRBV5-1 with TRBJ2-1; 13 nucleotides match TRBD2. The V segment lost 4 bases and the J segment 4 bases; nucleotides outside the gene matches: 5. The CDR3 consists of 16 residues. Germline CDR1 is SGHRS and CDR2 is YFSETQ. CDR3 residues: CASSQGLAGLYNEQFF. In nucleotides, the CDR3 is TGCGCCAGCAGCCAGGGACTAGCGGGACTTTACAATGAGCAGTTCTTC.

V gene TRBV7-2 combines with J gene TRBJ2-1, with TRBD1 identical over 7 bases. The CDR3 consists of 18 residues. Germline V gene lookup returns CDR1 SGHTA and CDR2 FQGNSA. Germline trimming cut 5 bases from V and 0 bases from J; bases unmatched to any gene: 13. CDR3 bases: TGTGCCAGCAGCACCCGGACAGGCATTGTGAGCTCCTACAATGAGCAGTTCTTC. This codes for CASSTRTGIVSSYNEQFF.

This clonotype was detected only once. The CDR3 here is CSVAISGAINIQYF. The CDR3 DNA follows: TGCAGCGTGGCGATCAGTGGGGCCATTAACATTCAGTACTTC. The chain links TRBV29-1 to TRBJ2-4; D is perhaps TRBD1 (5 bases). Germline V gives CDR1 SQVTM, CDR2 ANQGSEA. This CDR3 spans 14 amino acids. The V and J ends lost 6 bases and 7 bases respectively, with 19 bases between them.

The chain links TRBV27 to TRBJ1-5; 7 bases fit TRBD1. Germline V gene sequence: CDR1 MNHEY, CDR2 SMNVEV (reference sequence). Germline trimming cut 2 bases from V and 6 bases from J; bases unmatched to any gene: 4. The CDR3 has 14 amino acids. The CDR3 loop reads CASSLDRVSQPQHF. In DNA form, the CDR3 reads TGTGCCAGCAGTTTAGACAGGGTGAGTCAGCCCCAGCATTTT.

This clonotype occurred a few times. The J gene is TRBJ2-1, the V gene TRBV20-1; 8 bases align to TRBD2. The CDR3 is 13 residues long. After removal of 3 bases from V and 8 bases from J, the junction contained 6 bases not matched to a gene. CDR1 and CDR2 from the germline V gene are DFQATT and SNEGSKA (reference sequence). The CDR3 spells CSASGRASDEQFF. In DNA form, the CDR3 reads TGCAGTGCTAGCGGGAGGGCCTCAGATGAGCAGTTCTTC.

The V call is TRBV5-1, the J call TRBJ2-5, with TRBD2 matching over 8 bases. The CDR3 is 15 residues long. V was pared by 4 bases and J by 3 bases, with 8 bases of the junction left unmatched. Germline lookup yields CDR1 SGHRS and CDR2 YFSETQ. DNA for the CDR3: TGCGCCAGCAGCCATAGCGGGACCGGCAAAGAGACCCAGTACTTC. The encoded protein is CASSHSGTGKETQYF. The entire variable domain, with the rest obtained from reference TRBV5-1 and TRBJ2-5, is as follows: KAGVTQTPRYLIKTRGQQVTLSCSPISGHRSVSWYQQTPGQGLQFLFEYFSETQRNKGNFPGRFSGRQFSNSRSEMNVSTLELGDSALYLCASSHSGTGKETQYFGPGTRLLVL.

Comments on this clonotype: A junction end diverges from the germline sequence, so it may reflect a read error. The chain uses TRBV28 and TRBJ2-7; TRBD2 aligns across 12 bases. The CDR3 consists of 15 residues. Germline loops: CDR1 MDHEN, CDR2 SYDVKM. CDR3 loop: CASSPASGRGYGQYF. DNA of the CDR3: TGTGCCAGCAGTCCCGCTAGCGGGAGGGGATACGGGCAGTACTTC.

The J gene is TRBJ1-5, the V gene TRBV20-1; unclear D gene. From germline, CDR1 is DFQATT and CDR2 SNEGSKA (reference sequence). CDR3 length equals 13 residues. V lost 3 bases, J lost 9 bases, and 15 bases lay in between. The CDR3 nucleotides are TGCAGTGCTAGGGAGGAACTCTTTAGGCCCCAGCATTTT. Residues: CSAREELFRPQHF.

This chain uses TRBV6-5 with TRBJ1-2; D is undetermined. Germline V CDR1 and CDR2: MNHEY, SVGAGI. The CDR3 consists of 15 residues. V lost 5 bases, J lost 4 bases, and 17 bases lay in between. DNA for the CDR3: TGTGCCAGCAGTGAAAGGTGGGGAGGCAGCTATGGCTACACCTTC. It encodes CASSERWGGSYGYTF.

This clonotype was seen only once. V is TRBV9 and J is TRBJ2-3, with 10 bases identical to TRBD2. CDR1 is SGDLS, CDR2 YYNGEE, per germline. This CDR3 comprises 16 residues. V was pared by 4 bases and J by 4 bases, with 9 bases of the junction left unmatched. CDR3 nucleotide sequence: TGTGCCAGCAGCCTCTTTCTAGCGGGAGAGTCAGATACGCAGTATTTT. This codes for CASSLFLAGESDTQYF.

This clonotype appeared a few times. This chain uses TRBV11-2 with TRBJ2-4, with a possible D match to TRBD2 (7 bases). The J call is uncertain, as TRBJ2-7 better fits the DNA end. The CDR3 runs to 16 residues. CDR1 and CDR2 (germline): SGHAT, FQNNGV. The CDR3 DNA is TGTGCCAGCAGCTTAATAGGGGGGGGGCCTAGCGACGAGCAGTACTTC. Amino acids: CASSLIGGGPSDEQYF.

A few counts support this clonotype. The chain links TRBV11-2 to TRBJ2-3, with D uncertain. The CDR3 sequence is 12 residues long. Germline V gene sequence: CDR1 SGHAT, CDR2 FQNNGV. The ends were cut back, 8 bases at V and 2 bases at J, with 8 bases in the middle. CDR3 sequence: CASGIVTDTQYF. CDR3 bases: TGTGCCAGCGGGATAGTCACAGATACGCAGTATTTT.

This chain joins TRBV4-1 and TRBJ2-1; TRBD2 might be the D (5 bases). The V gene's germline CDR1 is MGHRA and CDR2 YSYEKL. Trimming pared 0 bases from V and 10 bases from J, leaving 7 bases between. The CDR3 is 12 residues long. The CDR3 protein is CASSQEDWEQFF. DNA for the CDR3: TGCGCCAGCAGCCAAGAGGACTGGGAGCAGTTCTTC.

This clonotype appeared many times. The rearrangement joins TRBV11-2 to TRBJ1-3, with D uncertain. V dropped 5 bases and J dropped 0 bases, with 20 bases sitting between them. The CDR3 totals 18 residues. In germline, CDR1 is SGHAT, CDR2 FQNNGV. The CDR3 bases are TGTGCCAGCAGCGGCATTTCAGCTGTCCTTGGCTCTGGAAACACCATATATTTT. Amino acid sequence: CASSGISAVLGSGNTIYF.

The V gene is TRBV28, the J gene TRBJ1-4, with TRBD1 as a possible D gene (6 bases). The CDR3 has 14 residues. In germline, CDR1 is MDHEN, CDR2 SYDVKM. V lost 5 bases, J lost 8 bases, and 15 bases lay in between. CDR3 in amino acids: CASSVGGSREKLFF. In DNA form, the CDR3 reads TGTGCCAGCAGTGTAGGGGGATCTAGGGAAAAACTGTTTTTT.

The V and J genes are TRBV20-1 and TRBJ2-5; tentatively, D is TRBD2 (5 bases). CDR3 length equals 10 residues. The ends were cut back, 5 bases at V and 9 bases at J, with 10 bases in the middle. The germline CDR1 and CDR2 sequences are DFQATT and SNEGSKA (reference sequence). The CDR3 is CSAGTGSQYF. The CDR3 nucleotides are TGCAGTGCTGGCACGGGGTCCCAGTACTTC.

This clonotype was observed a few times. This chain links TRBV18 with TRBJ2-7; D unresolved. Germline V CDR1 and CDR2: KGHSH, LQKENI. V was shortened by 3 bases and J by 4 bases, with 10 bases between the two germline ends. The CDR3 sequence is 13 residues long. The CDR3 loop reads CASSPPERYEQYF. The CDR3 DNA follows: TGTGCCAGCTCACCTCCTGAGCGTTACGAGCAGTACTTC. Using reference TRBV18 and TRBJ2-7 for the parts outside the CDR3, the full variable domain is NAGVMQNPRHLVRRRGQEARLRCSPMKGHSHVYWYRQLPEEGLKFMVYLQKENIIDESGMPKERFSAEFPKEGPSILRIQQVVRGDSAAYFCASSPPERYEQYFGPGTRLTVT.

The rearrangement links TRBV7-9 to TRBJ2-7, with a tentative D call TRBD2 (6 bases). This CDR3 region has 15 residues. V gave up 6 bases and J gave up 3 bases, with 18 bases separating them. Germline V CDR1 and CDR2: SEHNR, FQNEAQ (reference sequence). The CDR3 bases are TGTGCCAGCAGTCCCACGGCGGGGAGACGCTACGAGCAGTACTTC. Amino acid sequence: CASSPTAGRRYEQYF.

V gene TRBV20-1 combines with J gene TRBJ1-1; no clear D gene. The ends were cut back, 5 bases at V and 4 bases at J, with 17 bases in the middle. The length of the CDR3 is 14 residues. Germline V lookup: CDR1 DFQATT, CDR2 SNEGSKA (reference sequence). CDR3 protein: CSALEGRAGTEAFF. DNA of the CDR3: TGCAGTGCTCTGGAAGGGCGGGCGGGCACTGAAGCTTTCTTT.

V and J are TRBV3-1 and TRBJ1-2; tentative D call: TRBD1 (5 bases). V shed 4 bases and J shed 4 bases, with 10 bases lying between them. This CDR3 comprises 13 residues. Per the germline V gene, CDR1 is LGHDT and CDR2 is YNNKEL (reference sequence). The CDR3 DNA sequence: TGTGCCAGCAGCCTCGTTGACAGCTATGGCTACACCTTC. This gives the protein CASSLVDSYGYTF.